This TCR beta chain was identified during a study of T cells after yellow fever vaccination. Germline assignment: CDR1 SQVTM and CDR2 ANQGSEA. Trimming shortened V by 6 bases and J by 0 bases, and 14 bases separated the two germline ends. There are 14 residues in the CDR3. TCRdb re-called the 5' RACE reads with MiXCR, one entry per CDR3 protein. In the table there are about 47,000 distinct CDR3 sequences, 7.4% of which are singletons. This clonotype was detected many times. The source is a man younger than 35 who received the YFV17D yellow fever vaccine. The J gene is TRBJ1-1, the V gene TRBV29-1; D uncertain. Sequenced material: CD8+ T cells sorted from PBMCs, taken less than 18 days after the first yellow fever vaccination. CDR3 loop: CSVLLMRLNTEAFF. The CDR3, as DNA: TGCAGCGTACTACTTATGAGACTGAACACTGAAGCTTTCTTT.